This T cell receptor (beta chain) emerged from a study of CXCR3-negative and CXCR3-positive naive CD8 T cells (dated by TCRdb to the late 2010s). Turning to the overall study: In total, some 130 million TRB reads were obtained, corresponding to roughly 1.5 +/- 0.3 million reads per library. Naive subsets from about 5 donors and memory cells from 3 donors were included in the TRBV-TRBJ cluster analysis. Diversity and physicochemical repertoire analyses covered 10 to 11 donors pooled from two independent experiments. The research as a whole found: Similar TRBV-TRBJ usage was shown by naive CXCR3-negative and CXCR3-positive cells from the same donor, whereas distinct patterns were shown by memory cells. Both naive subsets had comparably high repertoire diversity, while memory CD8+ T cells had much lower repertoire diversity. Compared with CXCR3-negative naive cells, CXCR3-positive naive cells had TRB CDR3s with higher hydrophobicity (lower Kidera factor 4), lower energy, and higher strength and volume indices. Because surface CD5, which is linked to self-reactivity in mice, was comparable between the naive subsets, TCR interaction strength was also inferred from TRB CDR3 physicochemical properties. Freshly isolated PBMCs were used for most assays because CXCR3 expression went down partially after cryopreservation.

On this clonotype: The clone's antigen remains unknown.

For each CD8+ T cell subset, flow sorting was done in triplicate, and around 300,000 cells per subset went directly into RLT lysis buffer. Naive CD8+ T cells were defined stringently as CD45RO-CCR7+CD27+CD95- to exclude memory contaminants. Peripheral blood mononuclear cells were isolated from buffy coats by standard density gradient centrifugation. A FACSAria III was used to flow-sort naive CD8+ T cells into CXCR3-negative and CXCR3-positive populations. Total RNA was extracted from sorted cells using an RNeasy Mini Kit. Its CDR3 holds 14 amino acids, cysteine through phenylalanine. No DNA is given. The run used a NextSeq 550. The Human TCR Profiling Kit (MiLaboratory) was used to make UMI-labeled 5' RACE TRB cDNA libraries. The full amount of extracted RNA was used for cDNA synthesis, and the full amount of resulting cDNA was used for PCR amplification. The libraries were made side by side, with each library going through the same number of PCR cycles. Regarding the original processing steps: MIGEC and MiXCR extracted about 53,000 +/- 10,000 unique UMI-labeled TRB cDNA molecules per library, requiring at least two reads per UMI. Each library averaged about 40,000 +/- 10,000 functional in-frame TRB CDR3 nucleotide clonotypes without stop codons. After downsampling to 5000 UMI-labeled TRB molecules per sample, diversity metrics, including normalized Shannon-Wiener and Chao1, were computed in VDJtools. VDJtools was used to calculate clonotype-size-weighted physicochemical properties of the central five CDR3 residues, namely interaction energy, strength, volume and Kidera factor 4. After TCRdb reprocessed the reads, each CDR3 protein sequence was kept as one row, without DNA. The V and J calls and clone size are TCRdb's, not the authors'. The sample's table covers 90,000 to 100,000 distinct CDR3 sequences. The ten largest clones represent approximately 0.99% of the sample.

The chain is assembled from TRBV12-3 or TRBV12-4 and TRBJ2-7; the TRBD1 assignment by TCRdb is unverifiable without DNA. The TCR comes from a human donor in good health. Some clones in this sample may be carry-over from other donors' samples. Sample: naive CXCR3+ CD8+ T cells from blood. Taken with the paper, the label for cell subset or site translates to: CD45RO-CCR7+CD27+CD95- naive CD8+ T cells expressing CXCR3 (TNR3+). The CDR3 corresponds to CASSHRDTAYEQYF.